One sample yielded the 3 T cell receptor beta chains listed below, sequenced in a study of regulatory T cells in long-lasting Graves disease. The TCR beta library used iRepertoire HTBI primers with Arm-PCR amplification of CDR3. One entry per CDR3 protein, called by TCRdb with MiXCR from the multiplex PCR reads. The sample holds approximately 400,000 distinct CDR3 sequences; 15% are singletons and the top ten take over 15%. Time point given: newly diagnosed GD, antithyroid drugs for less than 3 months. The TCR library was made from RNA extracted from PBMCs. In addition, the sample was reused for a study of T cells in Graves' hyperthyroidism and ophthalmopathy.

Sequences were derived from peripheral blood mononuclear cells (PBMCs), sampled at new diagnosis, from a patient treated with antithyroid drugs. The receptors were sampled from a woman aged 30 to 39 with Graves disease.

The V gene is TRBV15, the J gene TRBJ2-1, with TRBD2 matching over 8 bases. There are 15 residues in the CDR3. Trimming took 6 bases from V and 10 from J; bases not matched to a gene: 14. The germline V gene encodes CDR1 LNHNV and CDR2 YYDKDF (reference sequence). The CDR3 region is CATRGTSGSRAEQFF. The CDR3 DNA reads TGTGCCACCAGAGGTACTAGCGGTAGCCGAGCGGAGCAGTTCTTC.

The chain recombines TRBV12-3 or TRBV12-4 with TRBJ2-3, with a possible D match to TRBD2 (6 bases). The CDR3 contains 16 residues. The ends were cut back, 5 bases at V and 6 bases at J, with 21 bases in the middle. The CDR3 is CASSPGVGGFRDTQYF. For the CDR3, the DNA is TGTGCCAGCAGTCCCGGGGTTGGGGGGTTTAGGGATACGCAGTATTTT.

This clonotype was seen a few times. The J gene is TRBJ2-1, the V gene TRBV15; 8 bases are a match to TRBD2. Germline V CDR1 and CDR2: LNHNV, YYDKDF (reference sequence). This CDR3 is built from 16 residues. Germline trimming cut 0 bases from V and 3 bases from J; bases unmatched to any gene: 4. The CDR3 reads CATSRDIAGRYNEQFF. CDR3 sequence (DNA): TGTGCCACCAGCAGAGATATAGCGGGGCGCTACAATGAGCAGTTCTTC. Full variable domain (outside the CDR3, taken from reference TRBV15 and TRBJ2-1): DAMVIQNPRYQVTQFGKPVTLSCSQTLNHNVMYWYQQKSSQAPKLLFHYYDKDFNNEADTPDNFQSRRPNTSFCFLDIRSPGLGDTAMYLCATSRDIAGRYNEQFFGPGTRLTVL.